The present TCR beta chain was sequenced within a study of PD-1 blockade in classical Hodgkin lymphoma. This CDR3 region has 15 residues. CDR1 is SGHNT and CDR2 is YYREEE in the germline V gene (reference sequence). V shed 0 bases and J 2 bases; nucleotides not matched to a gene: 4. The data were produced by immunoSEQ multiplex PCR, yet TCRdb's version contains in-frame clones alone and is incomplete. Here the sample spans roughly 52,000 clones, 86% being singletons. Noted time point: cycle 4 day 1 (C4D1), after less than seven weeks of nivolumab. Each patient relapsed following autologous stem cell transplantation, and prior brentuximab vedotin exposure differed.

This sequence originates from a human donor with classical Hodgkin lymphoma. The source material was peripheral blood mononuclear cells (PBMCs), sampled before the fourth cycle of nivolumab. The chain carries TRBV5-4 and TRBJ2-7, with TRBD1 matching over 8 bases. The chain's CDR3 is CASSLEQGAPYEQYF. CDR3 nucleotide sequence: TGTGCCAGCAGCTTGGAGCAGGGGGCCCCCTACGAGCAGTACTTC.